The rows below give T cell receptor beta chains drawn from one sample of a study of blood T cell repertoires in COVID-19. Profiling relied on immunoSEQ multiplex PCR, and the TCRdb table lists in-frame clones only, not all of them. Of roughly 340,000 clones listed, roughly 90% are singletons. Material for sequencing was peripheral blood. All receptors derive from a woman aged 70 to 79 with COVID-19, enrolled during active disease. Both conserved end residues are part of each CDR3. The order of the fields is CDR3 DNA, CDR3 protein, J gene, clone size, V gene, D gene. A D gene is named only where the DNA matches it firmly. Expanded clones are given a class, and other clones once, few, many or no size at all.

TGTGCCAGCAGCCTAGGGACAGATTCTAACTATGGCTACACCTTC	CASSLGTDSNYGYTF	TRBJ1-2	once	TRBV13	TRBD1
TGTGCCAGTAGCATCAAGAACACTGAAGCTTTCTTT	CASSIKNTEAFF	TRBJ1-1	few	TRBV19	NA
TGTGCCAGCAGTGAAGGCGGGGTCTATGGCTACACCTTC	CASSEGGVYGYTF	TRBJ1-2	few	TRBV2	NA
TGTGCCTGGAGCTGGGACAGGGGAGCGGACACCGGGGAGCTGTTTTTT	CAWSWDRGADTGELFF	TRBJ2-2	NA	TRBV30	TRBD1
TGTGCCAGTAGTCCAACAAGAAACACCATATATTTT	CASSPTRNTIYF	TRBJ1-3	NA	TRBV19	NA
TGTGCCAGCAGTTACTCGAGCCAAAATCAGCCCCAGCATTTT	CASSYSSQNQPQHF	TRBJ1-5	NA	TRBV6-5	NA
TGTGCCAGCAGTTCAATCACGAGTCTAAGTGAGCAGTTCTTC	CASSSITSLSEQFF	TRBJ2-1	once	TRBV6-5	NA
TGTGCCACCAGTGATTCAAGACAGGCCTATGGCTACACCTTC	CATSDSRQAYGYTF	TRBJ1-2	NA	TRBV24-1	NA
TGTGCCAGCAGCCAAGATCTGGACAGGGATGAAAGGATAGGCTACACCTTC	CASSQDLDRDERIGYTF	TRBJ1-2	NA	TRBV14	TRBD1
TGTGCCAGCAGCTTGTTTGGGCCTAGGGGGACGAACACTGAAGCTTTCTTT	CASSLFGPRGTNTEAFF	TRBJ1-1	NA	TRBV11-2	NA
TGTGCCAGCAGCCCCCGCGGTGTGGCCTACGAGCAGTACTTC	CASSPRGVAYEQYF	TRBJ2-7	NA	TRBV5-6	NA
TGTGCCAGCAGTTGGACAGCCAACACTGAAGCTTTCTTT	CASSWTANTEAFF	TRBJ1-1	NA	TRBV27	NA
TGTGCCAGCAGCTTAGGGGCTAGCGGGGTTGGTACAGATACGCAGTATTTT	CASSLGASGVGTDTQYF	TRBJ2-3	NA	TRBV7-2	TRBD2
TGTGCCAGCAGTCGACAGGGGGCACTTGGTCAGCCCCAGCATTTT	CASSRQGALGQPQHF	TRBJ1-5	NA	TRBV28	TRBD1
TGTGCCAGCAGTTTTGATCGGCACAGCGGGGGGGCTGAAAAGTACTTC	CASSFDRHSGGAEKYF	TRBJ2-7	few	TRBV27	TRBD2
TGCAGCGTTTTCAGGGGGCCTAACTATGGCTACACCTTC	CSVFRGPNYGYTF	TRBJ1-2	once	TRBV29-1	TRBD1
TGTGCCAGCTCACCACCGGGACAGGGGGGGCTTGAAGCTTTCTTT	CASSPPGQGGLEAFF	TRBJ1-1	NA	TRBV18	TRBD1
TGCGCCAGCAGCTTGGGGACTAGCGGGGGGGCCGAGGTCTTC	CASSLGTSGGAEVF	TRBJ2-1	NA	TRBV5-1	TRBD2
TGTGCCAGCAGTTTCACCGGGACAGGGCGCTACAATGAGCAGTTCTTC	CASSFTGTGRYNEQFF	TRBJ2-1	NA	TRBV27	TRBD1
TGTGCCAGCAGTTTCCGAGTAGGGGGGGACCCCTACGAGCAGTACTTC	CASSFRVGGDPYEQYF	TRBJ2-7	NA	TRBV28	NA
TGTGCCAGCTTAAAGCCAGGGCGGGGCGAGCAGTACTTC	CASLKPGRGEQYF	TRBJ2-7	NA	TRBV6-5	NA
TGTGCCAGCACAATTGGCAGGAACAATCAGCCCCAGCATTTT	CASTIGRNNQPQHF	TRBJ1-5	few	TRBV2	NA
TGCGCCAGCAGCTTCCCACAGGGACAGCAAAATTACGAGCAGTACTTC	CASSFPQGQQNYEQYF	TRBJ2-7	NA	TRBV5-1	TRBD1
TGTGCCAGCTCACCGGGCATCACCAGGGACAATGAGCAGTTCTTC	CASSPGITRDNEQFF	TRBJ2-1	NA	TRBV18	NA
TGTGCCAGCAGTTACTCCGCCGGGGGGACCAATCAGCCCCAGCATTTT	CASSYSAGGTNQPQHF	TRBJ1-5	NA	TRBV6-5	NA
TGTGCCAGCAGCTCGGACAGGGATACTGAAGCTTTCTTT	CASSSDRDTEAFF	TRBJ1-1	once	TRBV11-2	TRBD1
TGTGCCAGCAGTTACTTACAGGGGGGCGGCTACACCTTC	CASSYLQGGGYTF	TRBJ1-2	NA	TRBV6-5	TRBD1
TGTGCCAGCAGCCAAGTAGTCGGGGGGGCGGAAGAGACCCAGTACTTC	CASSQVVGGAEETQYF	TRBJ2-5	NA	TRBV4-2	TRBD2
TGTGCCATCAGTGAAGGGGCAGGGGGCCCTGGAAACACCATATATTTT	CAISEGAGGPGNTIYF	TRBJ1-3	NA	TRBV10-3	TRBD1
TGTGCCAGCAGACCACCGGGTCCCGGTGAAAAACTGTTTTTT	CASRPPGPGEKLFF	TRBJ1-4	NA	TRBV28	NA
TGTGCCACCAGTGATGTTGGTGGCGGGGGATTCAATGAGCAGTTCTTC	CATSDVGGGGFNEQFF	TRBJ2-1	NA	TRBV24-1	TRBD2
TGTGCCAGCAGCCCCGGGACAGGGGCCACCGGGGAGCTGTTTTTT	CASSPGTGATGELFF	TRBJ2-2	NA	TRBV7-7	TRBD1
TGTGCTAGTGTACTAGGGGGCCTTAATTCACCCCTCCACTTT	CASVLGGLNSPLHF	TRBJ1-6	NA	TRBV12-5	TRBD1
TGCAGTGCTCTCCAGGGGGCAGGGGCTTTCTTT	CSALQGAGAFF	TRBJ1-1	NA	TRBV20-1	TRBD1
TGTGCCATCAGTGAGCCCGGGGATGGCTACACCTTC	CAISEPGDGYTF	TRBJ1-2	NA	TRBV10-3	NA
TGCGCCAGCAGCTTGACAGGGGTGACTGAAGCTTTCTTT	CASSLTGVTEAFF	TRBJ1-1	NA	TRBV5-1	TRBD1
TGTGCCAGCAGTCAAAGCAGACAGGGAAATTCACCCCTCCACTTT	CASSQSRQGNSPLHF	TRBJ1-6	NA	TRBV6-5	TRBD1